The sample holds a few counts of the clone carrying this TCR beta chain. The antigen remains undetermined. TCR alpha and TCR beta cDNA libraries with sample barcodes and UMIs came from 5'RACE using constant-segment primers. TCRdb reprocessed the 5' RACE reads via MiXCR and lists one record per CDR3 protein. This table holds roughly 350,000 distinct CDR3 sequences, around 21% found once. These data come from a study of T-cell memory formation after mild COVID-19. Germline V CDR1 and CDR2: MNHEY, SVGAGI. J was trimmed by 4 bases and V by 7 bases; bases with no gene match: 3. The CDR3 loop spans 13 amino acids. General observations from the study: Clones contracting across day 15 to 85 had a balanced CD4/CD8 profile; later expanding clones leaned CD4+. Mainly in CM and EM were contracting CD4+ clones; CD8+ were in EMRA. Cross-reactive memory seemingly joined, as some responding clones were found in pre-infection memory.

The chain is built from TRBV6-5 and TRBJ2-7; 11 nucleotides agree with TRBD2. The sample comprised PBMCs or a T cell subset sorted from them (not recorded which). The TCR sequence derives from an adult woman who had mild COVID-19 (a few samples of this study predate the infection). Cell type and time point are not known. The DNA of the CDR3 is TGTGCCAGCACTTTAGCGGGAGGGTACGAGCAGTACTTC. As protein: CASTLAGGYEQYF.